A single TCR beta chain is shown here with its context. Its antigen is as yet unknown. This CDR3 has 15 amino acids. V was trimmed by 5 bases and J by 0 bases, leaving 11 bases between them. CDR1 is MRHNA, CDR2 SNTAGT, per germline. Using immunoSEQ multiplex PCR, the repertoire was profiled, and TCRdb retains in-frame clones only, with some absent. The table records more than 75,000 clones, less than 90% of them present only once. These data are taken from a study of OX40 agonist ivuxolimab in advanced cancers. As for the study in general: All patients had ivuxolimab intravenously every 2 weeks at 0.01 to 10 mg/kg.

Study-wide findings and caveats: The expanded peripheral T cells' antigen specificity was not determined.

The sequence was collected from an adult with an advanced solid tumor such as melanoma, head and neck, liver or kidney cancer. This specimen was CD4+ or CD8+ T cells sorted from blood, taken in a trial of the OX40 agonist ivuxolimab. This chain uses TRBV6-4 with TRBJ2-1, with D unclear. In nucleotides, the CDR3 is TGTGCCAGCAGTTTGGACCCTAACTCCTACAATGAGCAGTTCTTC. Protein product: CASSLDPNSYNEQFF.